These 13 T cell receptor beta chains were sequenced from one sample in a study of human T cells and chemical hapten exposure. Sample time point: patch test 1, 2 weeks after DPC sensitization. Noted treatment: therapeutic diphenylcyclopropenone sensitization with weekly scalp DPC. TCRdb itself ran the RACE reads through MiXCR, one entry per CDR3 protein. The table records around 75,000 distinct CDR3 sequences, about 11% of them present only once. The sequences come from whole blood, collected in connection with sensitization to the hapten diphenylcyclopropenone (DPC). The receptors shown here come from a woman aged 60-75 years with alopecia areata. Some clones in this sample may be carry-over from other donors' samples.

This clonotype was detected many times. The V gene is TRBV7-8, the J gene TRBJ2-1, with a weak D call TRBD1 (5 bases). Trimming took off 6 bases at V and 0 bases at J, with 9 bases between the two ends. This CDR3 has 14 amino acids. The germline gives CDR1 SGHVS, CDR2 FQNEAQ. CDR3 residues: CASSSRASYNEQFF. CDR3 bases: TGTGCCAGCAGTAGCAGGGCCTCCTACAATGAGCAGTTCTTC.

This clonotype was seen a few times. The rearrangement links TRBV4-1 to TRBJ2-7; D remains ambiguous. The CDR3 extends over 14 amino acids. Deletions cut 1 base from V and 2 bases from J, with 9 bases between. In germline, CDR1 is MGHRA, CDR2 YSYEKL. The CDR3 region is CASSQVSAPYEQYF. CDR3 in DNA: TGCGCCAGCAGCCAAGTTTCAGCCCCCTACGAGCAGTACTTC.

This clonotype was counted at least ten times. This chain joins TRBV14 and TRBJ1-1; D gene unclear. CDR1 SGHDN and CDR2 FVKESK come from the germline V gene. The V end lost 2 bases, the J end lost 2 bases, and 6 bases lay between the germline ends. The length of the CDR3 is 13 residues. CDR3: CASSQSLNTEAFF. The CDR3 DNA reads TGTGCCAGCAGCCAATCATTAAACACTGAAGCTTTCTTT.

This clonotype was counted between two and nine times. Germline is not matched at one junction end, which may reflect a read error. This sequence joins TRBV10-3 and TRBJ1-5; 7 bases agree with TRBD1. Germline CDR1 ENHRY, CDR2 SYGVKD. The CDR3 is made up of 13 amino acids. CDR3 sequence: CAIGRDSKQPQHF. Written as DNA, the CDR3 is TGTGCCATCGGGCGGGACAGCAAACAGCCCCAGCATTTT.

In its sample, this clonotype was seen a few times. The rearrangement uses TRBV19 and TRBJ2-2; D unresolved. This CDR3 has 11 residues. Germline CDR1 reads LNHDA; CDR2 reads SQIVND (reference sequence). Between the trimmed V and J ends, which lost 6 bases and 6 bases, there was a span of 5 bases. This CDR3 is CASRKAGELFF. For the CDR3, the DNA is TGTGCCAGTAGGAAAGCCGGGGAGCTGTTTTTT.

This clonotype showed up many times. The CDR3 DNA reads TGCGCCAGCAGTGACTCCGACCCGGGGGAGCAGTACTTC. The encoded protein is CASSDSDPGEQYF. The rearrangement joins TRBV10-2 to TRBJ2-7, with D tentatively TRBD2 (5 bases). V was trimmed by 3 bases and J by 7 bases, leaving 13 bases between them. There are 13 residues in the CDR3. CDR1 is WSHSY, CDR2 SAAADI, per germline.

This clonotype was observed a handful of times. The chain recombines TRBV7-9 with TRBJ2-2, with D maybe TRBD1 (5 bases). The CDR3 has 14 amino acids. Looked up from germline, CDR1 is SEHNR and CDR2 is FQNEAQ (reference sequence). Trimming stripped 8 bases from V and 1 base from J, with 11 bases between. In nucleotides, the CDR3 is TGTGCCAGCGAACCCCAGGGGAACACCGGGGAGCTGTTTTTT. Translation: CASEPQGNTGELFF.

This clonotype was seen ten or more times. V gene TRBV18 combines with J gene TRBJ2-7; tentative D call: TRBD2 (6 bases). Trimming removed 6 bases from V and 0 bases from J, with 18 bases in between. The CDR3 runs to 16 residues. Germline CDR1 and CDR2: KGHSH and LQKENI. The CDR3 loop reads CASSANPGTASYEQYF. The CDR3 DNA reads TGTGCCAGCTCGGCTAACCCCGGGACTGCCTCCTACGAGCAGTACTTC.

Only a few counts were recorded for this clonotype. The J gene is TRBJ2-7, the V gene TRBV4-2; no clear D gene. In germline, CDR1 is LGHNA, CDR2 YNFKEQ. Trimming cost V 1 base and J 2 bases, with 12 bases left between them. The CDR3 sequence is 15 residues long. The CDR3 nucleotides are TGTGCCAGCAGCCAAGTTTTATCATCGACCTACGAGCAGTACTTC. Translated: CASSQVLSSTYEQYF.

This clonotype was recorded many times. The chain employs TRBV24-1 and TRBJ2-3; 8 nucleotides agree with TRBD1. CDR1 and CDR2 (germline): KGHDR, SFDVKD. J lost 2 bases, V lost 5 bases, and 5 bases had no gene match. The CDR3 spans 15 residues. In nucleotides, the CDR3 is TGTGCCACCAGTGGGGCAGGGGGCAACACAGATACGCAGTATTTT. Translating gives CATSGAGGNTDTQYF.

This sequence joins TRBV5-5 and TRBJ1-3; no clear D gene. CDR1 is SGHKS and CDR2 is YYEKEE in the germline V gene (reference sequence). The ends were cut back, 0 bases at V and 0 bases at J, with 7 bases in the middle. CDR3 length: 15 amino acids. CDR3 sequence reads: CASSLARSSGNTIYF. DNA of the CDR3: TGTGCCAGCAGCTTGGCCCGTAGCTCTGGAAACACCATATATTTT.

In its sample, this clonotype was seen a few times. V usage is TRBV25-1 and J usage is TRBJ1-5; tentatively, D is TRBD1 (5 bases). Per germline, CDR1 MGHDK and CDR2 SYGVNS. The CDR3 is made up of 13 amino acids. V was shortened by 6 bases and J by 5 bases, with 11 bases between the two germline ends. In nucleotides, the CDR3 is TGTGCCAGCAGCTGGGACGGATATCAGCCCCAGCATTTT. This encodes CASSWDGYQPQHF.

In this sample, this clonotype turned up many times. The rearrangement uses TRBV27 and TRBJ2-6, with D hard to call. This CDR3 has 16 residues. The germline CDR1 and CDR2 sequences are MNHEY and SMNVEV (reference sequence). Trimming took 3 bases from V and 7 from J, leaving 16 bases between them. The CDR3 DNA follows: TGTGCCAGCAGTTTCCACGGGTCTCTGGGCGCCAACGTCCTGACTTTC. Translated, it gives CASSFHGSLGANVLTF.